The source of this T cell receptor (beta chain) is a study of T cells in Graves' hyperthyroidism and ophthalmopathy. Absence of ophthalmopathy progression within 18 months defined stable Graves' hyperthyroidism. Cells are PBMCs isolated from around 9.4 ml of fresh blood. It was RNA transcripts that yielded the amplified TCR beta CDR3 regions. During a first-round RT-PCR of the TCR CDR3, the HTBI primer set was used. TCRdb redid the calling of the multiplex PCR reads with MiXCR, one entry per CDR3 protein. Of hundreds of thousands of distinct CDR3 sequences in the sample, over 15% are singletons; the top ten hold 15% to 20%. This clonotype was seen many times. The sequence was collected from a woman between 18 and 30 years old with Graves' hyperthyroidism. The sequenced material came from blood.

For the CDR3, the DNA is TGTGCCAGCAGTTTACAAAGGGCGCCCCGTGAGCAGTTCTTC. It codes for CASSLQRAPREQFF. The rearrangement uses TRBV12-3 or TRBV12-4 and TRBJ2-1; the D is unclear. This CDR3 has 14 amino acids. V dropped 2 bases and J dropped 9 bases, with 14 bases sitting between them.